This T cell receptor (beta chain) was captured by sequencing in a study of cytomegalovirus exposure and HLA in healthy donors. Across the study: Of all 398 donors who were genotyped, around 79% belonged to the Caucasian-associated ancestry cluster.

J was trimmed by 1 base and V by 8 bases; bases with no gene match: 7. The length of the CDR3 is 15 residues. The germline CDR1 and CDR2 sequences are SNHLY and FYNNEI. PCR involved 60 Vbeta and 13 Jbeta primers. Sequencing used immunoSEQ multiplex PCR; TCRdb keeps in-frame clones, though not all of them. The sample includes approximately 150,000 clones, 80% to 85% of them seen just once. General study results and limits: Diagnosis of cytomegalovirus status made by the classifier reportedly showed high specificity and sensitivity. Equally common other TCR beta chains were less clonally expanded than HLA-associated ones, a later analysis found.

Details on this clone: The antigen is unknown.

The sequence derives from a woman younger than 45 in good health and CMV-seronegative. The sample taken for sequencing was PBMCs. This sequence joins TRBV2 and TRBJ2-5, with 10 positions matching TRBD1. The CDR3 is CASGRTGGSQETQYF. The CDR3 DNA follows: TGTGCCAGCGGAAGGACAGGGGGGTCCCAAGAGACCCAGTACTTC.